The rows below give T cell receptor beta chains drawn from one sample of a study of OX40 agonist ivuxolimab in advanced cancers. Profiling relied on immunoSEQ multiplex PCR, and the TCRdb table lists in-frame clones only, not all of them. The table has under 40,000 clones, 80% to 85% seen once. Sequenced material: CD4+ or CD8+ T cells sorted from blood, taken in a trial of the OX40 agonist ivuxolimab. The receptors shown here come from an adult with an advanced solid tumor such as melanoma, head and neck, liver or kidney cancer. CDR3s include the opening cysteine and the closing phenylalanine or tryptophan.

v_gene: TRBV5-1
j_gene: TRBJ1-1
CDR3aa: CASSLLGTAVNTEAFF

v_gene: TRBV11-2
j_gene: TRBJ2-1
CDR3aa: CASSSIAGLNNEQFF

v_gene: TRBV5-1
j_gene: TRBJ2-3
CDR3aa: CASSSRDGGDTQYF

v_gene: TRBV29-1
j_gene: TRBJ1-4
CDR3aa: CSVGRIYDEKLFF

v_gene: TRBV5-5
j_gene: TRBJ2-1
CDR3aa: CASSAGRNEQFF

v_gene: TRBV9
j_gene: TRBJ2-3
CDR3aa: CASSQGRDTQYF

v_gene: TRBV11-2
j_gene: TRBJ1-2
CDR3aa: CASSTHRRDRGPPNYGYTF

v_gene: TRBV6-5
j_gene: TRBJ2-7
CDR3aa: CASRRGQGSYEQYF

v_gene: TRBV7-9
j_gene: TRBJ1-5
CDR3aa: CASSLVGGPYSNQPQHF

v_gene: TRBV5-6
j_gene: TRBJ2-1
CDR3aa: CASSGREQFF

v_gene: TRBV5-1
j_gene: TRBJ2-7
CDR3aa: CASSFDGLPYEQYF

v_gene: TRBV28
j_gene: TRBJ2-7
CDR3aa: CATTGGAPSYEQYF

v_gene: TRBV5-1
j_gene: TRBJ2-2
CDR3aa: CASSLGGGPNTGELFF

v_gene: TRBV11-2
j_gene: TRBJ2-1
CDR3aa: CASSLEGQSYNEQFF

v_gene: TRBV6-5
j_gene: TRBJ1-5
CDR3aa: CASSLQGGEPQHF

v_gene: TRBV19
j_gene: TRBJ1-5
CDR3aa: CASSIIGDSNQPQHF

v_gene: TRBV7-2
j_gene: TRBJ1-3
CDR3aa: CASSLVNSYSSGNTIYF

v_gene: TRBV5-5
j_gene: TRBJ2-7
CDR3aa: CASSFPDSPFYEQYF

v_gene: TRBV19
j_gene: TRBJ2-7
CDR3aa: CASSLTGGTTYEQYF

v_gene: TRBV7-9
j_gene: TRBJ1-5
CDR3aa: CASSTTDGLNQPQHF

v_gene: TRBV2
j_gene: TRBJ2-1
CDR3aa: CASAPTSGRANEQFF

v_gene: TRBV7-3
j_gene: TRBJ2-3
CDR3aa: CASSLEMSGTDTQYF

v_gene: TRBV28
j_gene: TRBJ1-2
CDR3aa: CASRSGERGGYTF

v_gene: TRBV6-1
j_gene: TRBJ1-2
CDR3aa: CASSEHASSDYGYTF

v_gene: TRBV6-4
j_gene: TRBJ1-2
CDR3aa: CASSLTGGADYGYTF

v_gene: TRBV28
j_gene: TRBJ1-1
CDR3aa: CASSFSGPHTEAFF

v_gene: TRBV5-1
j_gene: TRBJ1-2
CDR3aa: CASSLLGGRDGGYTF

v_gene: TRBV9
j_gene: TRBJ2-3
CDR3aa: CASSVGTSGTDTQYF

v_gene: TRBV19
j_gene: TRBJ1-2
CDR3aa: CASSFRDPYGYTF

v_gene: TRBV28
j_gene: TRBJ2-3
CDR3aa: CASTGTSAYTDTQYF

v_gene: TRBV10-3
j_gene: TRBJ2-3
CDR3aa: CAIGGGTSGRVNTDTQYF

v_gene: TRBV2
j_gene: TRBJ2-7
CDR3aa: CASSAGHTPSYEQYF

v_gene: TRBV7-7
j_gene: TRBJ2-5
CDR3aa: CASSLVGQPYQETQYF

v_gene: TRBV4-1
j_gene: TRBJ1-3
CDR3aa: CASSQITVSGNTIYF

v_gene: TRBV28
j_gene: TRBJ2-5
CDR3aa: CASSSPGRRTLGETQYF

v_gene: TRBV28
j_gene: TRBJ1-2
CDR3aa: CASSPGVFFGYTF

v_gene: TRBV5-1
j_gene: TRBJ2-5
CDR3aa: CASSGQGETQYF

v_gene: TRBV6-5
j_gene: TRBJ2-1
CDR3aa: CASSSVVAGAYNEQFF

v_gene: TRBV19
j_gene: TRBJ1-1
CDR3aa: CASRGHLNTEAFF

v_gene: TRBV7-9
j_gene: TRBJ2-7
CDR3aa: CASSPRGGSSYEQYF

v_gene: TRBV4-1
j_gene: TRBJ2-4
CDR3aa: CASSQAYRGPVPSQYF

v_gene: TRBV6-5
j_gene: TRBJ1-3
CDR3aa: CASSSASGNTIYF

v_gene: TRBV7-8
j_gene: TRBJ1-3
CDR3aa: CASSPQGNGGNTIYF

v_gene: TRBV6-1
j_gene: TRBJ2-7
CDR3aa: CASSDPRRGKNEQYF

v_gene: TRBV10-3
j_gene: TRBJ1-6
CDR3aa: CAITGDRYNSPLHF

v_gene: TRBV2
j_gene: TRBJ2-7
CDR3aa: CATRRDVTYEQYF

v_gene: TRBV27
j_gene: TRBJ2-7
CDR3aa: CASRQRPGHVYEQYF

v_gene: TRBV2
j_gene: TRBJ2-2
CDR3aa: CASSREGAGRHTGELFF

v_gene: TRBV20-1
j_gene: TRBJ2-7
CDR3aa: CSAHHSYEQYF